This T cell receptor beta chain was sequenced during a study of T cell responses to AZD1222 COVID-19 vaccine. Study-level points and caveats: Without day 14 samples, only post-peak T cell repertoires were studied. Researchers report vaccine-associated CD4 TCRs spanning spike, with dominance at 160-218 and 743-854. White British people made up most donors, females outnumbered males, and clonal diversity was possibly underestimated.

Method: immunoSEQ multiplex PCR; TCRdb's copy keeps in-frame clones and lacks some. This table holds around 100,000 clones, about nine tenths found once. This clone was seen just once. The antigen remains undetermined. This specimen was peripheral blood, taken on day 0 of AZD1222 vaccination. The sequence came from an adult in good health.

The CDR3 nucleotides read TGTGCCAGCAGTGAACTGAAAGGGATGGGTGGCTACACCTTC. Amino acid sequence: CASSELKGMGGYTF. The chain carries TRBV25-1 and TRBJ1-2, with D uncertain. Germline V gene sequence: CDR1 MGHDK, CDR2 SYGVNS. CDR3 size: 14 residues. The V and J ends lost 2 bases and 7 bases respectively, with 14 bases between them.